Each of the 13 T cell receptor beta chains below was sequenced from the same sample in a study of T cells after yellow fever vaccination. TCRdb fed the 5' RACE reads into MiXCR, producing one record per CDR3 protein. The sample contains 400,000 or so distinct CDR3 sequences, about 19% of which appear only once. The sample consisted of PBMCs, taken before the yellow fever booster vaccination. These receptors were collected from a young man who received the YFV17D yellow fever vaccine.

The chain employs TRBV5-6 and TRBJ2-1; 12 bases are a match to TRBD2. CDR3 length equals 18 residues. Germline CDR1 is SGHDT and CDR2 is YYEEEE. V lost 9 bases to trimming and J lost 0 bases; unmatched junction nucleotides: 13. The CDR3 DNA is TGTGCCACCCTCGTCGGGCTAGCGGGGGGGAGCTCCTACAATGAGCAGTTCTTC. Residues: CATLVGLAGGSSYNEQFF. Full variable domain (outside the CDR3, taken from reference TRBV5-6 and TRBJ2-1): DAGVTQSPTHLIKTRGQQVTLRCSPKSGHDTVSWYQQALGQGPQFIFQYYEEEERQRGNFPDRFSGHQFPNYSSELNVNALLLGDSALYLCATLVGLAGGSSYNEQFFGPGTRLTVL.

The CDR3 region is CASSWDSRKETQYF. In DNA, the CDR3 is TGTGCCAGCAGTTGGGACAGCCGGAAAGAGACCCAGTACTTC. This chain joins TRBV6-5 and TRBJ2-5; 7 bases align to TRBD1. The CDR3 is 14 amino acids. Per germline, CDR1 MNHEY and CDR2 SVGAGI. Trimming cost V 4 bases and J 3 bases; bases outside gene matches: 5.

CDR3 residues: CASSWGVPETQYF. The CDR3 DNA follows: TGTGCCAGCAGCTGGGGGGTCCCGGAGACCCAGTACTTC. This chain links TRBV7-8 with TRBJ2-5, with D perhaps matching TRBD2 (6 bases). Germline CDR1 and CDR2: SGHVS and FQNEAQ. The CDR3 is 13 residues long. The V and J ends lost 4 bases and 5 bases respectively, with 11 bases between them.

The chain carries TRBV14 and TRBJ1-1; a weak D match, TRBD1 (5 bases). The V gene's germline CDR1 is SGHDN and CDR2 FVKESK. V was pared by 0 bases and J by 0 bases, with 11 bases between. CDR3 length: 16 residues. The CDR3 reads CASSQDPGTMNTEAFF. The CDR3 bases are TGTGCCAGCAGCCAAGACCCAGGGACCATGAACACTGAAGCTTTCTTT.

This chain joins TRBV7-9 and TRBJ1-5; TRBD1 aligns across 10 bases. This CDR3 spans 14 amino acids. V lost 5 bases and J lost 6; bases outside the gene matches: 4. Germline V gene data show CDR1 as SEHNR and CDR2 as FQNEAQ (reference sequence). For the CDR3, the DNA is TGTGCCAGCAGCGCGACAGGGGGCGGTCAGCCCCAGCATTTT. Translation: CASSATGGGQPQHF.

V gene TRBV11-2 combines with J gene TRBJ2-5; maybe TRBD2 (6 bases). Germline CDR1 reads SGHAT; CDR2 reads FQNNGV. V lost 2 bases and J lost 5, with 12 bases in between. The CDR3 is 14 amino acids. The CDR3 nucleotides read TGTGCCAGCAGCTTAACCTCAGGGAGGGAGACCCAGTACTTC. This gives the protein CASSLTSGRETQYF.

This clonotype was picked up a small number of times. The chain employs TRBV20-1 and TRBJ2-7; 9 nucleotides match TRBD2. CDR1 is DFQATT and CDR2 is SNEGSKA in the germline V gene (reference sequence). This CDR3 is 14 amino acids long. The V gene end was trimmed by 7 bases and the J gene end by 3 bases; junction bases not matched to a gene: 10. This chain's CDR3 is CSVGPRTSDYEQYF. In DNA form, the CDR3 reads TGCAGTGTGGGTCCCCGGACTAGCGACTACGAGCAGTACTTC.

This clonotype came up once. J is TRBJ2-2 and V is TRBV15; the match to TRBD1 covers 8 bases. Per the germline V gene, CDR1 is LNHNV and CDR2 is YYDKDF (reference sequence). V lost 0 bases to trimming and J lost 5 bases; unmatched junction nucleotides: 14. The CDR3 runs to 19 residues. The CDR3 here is CATSRDRVDRDVRTGELFF. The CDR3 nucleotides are TGTGCCACCAGCAGAGATCGGGTGGACAGGGATGTTCGTACCGGGGAGCTGTTTTTT.

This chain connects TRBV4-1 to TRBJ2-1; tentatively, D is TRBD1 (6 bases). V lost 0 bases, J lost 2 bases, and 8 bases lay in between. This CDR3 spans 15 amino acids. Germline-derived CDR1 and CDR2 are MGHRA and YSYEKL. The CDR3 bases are TGCGCCAGCAGCCAAGATTGGGGGCCCTACAATGAGCAGTTCTTC. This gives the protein CASSQDWGPYNEQFF.

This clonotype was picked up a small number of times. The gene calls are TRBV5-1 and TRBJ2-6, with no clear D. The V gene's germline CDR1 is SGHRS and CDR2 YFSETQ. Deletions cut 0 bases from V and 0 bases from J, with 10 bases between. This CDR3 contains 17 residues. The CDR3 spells CASSLEVSGSGANVLTF. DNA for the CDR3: TGCGCCAGCAGCTTGGAGGTTTCGGGCTCTGGGGCCAACGTCCTGACTTTC.

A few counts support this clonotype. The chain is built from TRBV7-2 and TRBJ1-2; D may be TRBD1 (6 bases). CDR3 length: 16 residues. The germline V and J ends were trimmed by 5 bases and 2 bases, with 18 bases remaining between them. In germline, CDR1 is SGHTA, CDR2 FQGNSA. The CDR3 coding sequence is TGTGCCAGCAGCGCCGTTGGCCAGGGGATAAACTATGGCTACACCTTC. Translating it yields CASSAVGQGINYGYTF. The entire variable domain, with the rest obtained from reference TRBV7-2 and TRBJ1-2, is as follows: GAGVSQSPSNKVTEKGKDVELRCDPISGHTALYWYRQSLGQGLEFLIYFQGNSAPDKSGLPSDRFSAERTGGSVSTLTIQRTQQEDSAVYLCASSAVGQGINYGYTFGSGTRLTVV.

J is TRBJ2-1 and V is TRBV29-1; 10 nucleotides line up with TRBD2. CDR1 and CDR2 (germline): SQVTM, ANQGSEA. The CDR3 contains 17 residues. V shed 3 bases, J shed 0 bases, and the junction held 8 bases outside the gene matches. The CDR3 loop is CSVDGSSGGSSYNEQFF. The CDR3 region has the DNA TGCAGCGTTGATGGGAGTAGCGGGGGGAGCTCCTACAATGAGCAGTTCTTC.

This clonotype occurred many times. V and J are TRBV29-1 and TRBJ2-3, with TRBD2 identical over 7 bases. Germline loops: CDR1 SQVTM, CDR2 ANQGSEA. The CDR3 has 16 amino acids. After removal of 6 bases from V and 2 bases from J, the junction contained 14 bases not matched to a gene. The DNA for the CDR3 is TGCAGCGTCACCGGGGGATTTGCGGGGGACACAGATACGCAGTATTTT. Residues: CSVTGGFAGDTDTQYF.